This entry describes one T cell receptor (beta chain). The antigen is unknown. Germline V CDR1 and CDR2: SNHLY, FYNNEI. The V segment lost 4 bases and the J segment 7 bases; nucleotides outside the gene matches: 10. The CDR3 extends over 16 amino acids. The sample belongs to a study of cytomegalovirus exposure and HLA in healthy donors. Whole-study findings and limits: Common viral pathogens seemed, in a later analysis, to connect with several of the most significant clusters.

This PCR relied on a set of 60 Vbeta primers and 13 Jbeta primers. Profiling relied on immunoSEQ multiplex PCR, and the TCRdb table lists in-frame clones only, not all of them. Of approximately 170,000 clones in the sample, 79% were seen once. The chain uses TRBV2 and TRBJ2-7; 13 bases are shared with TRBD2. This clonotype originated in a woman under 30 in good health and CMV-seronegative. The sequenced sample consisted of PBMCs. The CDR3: CASSATGLAGEGEQYF. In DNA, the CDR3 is TGTGCCAGCAGTGCAACCGGACTAGCGGGAGAGGGGGAGCAGTACTTC.